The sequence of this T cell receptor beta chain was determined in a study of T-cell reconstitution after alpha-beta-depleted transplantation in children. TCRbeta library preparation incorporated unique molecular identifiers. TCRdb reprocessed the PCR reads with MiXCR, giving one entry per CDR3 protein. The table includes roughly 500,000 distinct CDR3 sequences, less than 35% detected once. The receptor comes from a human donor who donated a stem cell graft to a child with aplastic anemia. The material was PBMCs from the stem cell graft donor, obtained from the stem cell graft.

Here the CDR3 reads CASHKTSGLTGELFF. CDR3 bases: TGCGCCAGCCACAAGACTAGCGGCCTCACCGGGGAGCTGTTTTTT. The V call is TRBV5-1, the J call TRBJ2-2; TRBD2 aligns across 9 bases. V was pared by 7 bases and J by 4 bases, with 8 bases of the junction left unmatched. The V gene's germline CDR1 is SGHRS and CDR2 YFSETQ. This CDR3 is built from 15 residues.